This passage covers 22 T cell receptor beta chains from one sample sequenced in a study of T cell responses to AZD1222 COVID-19 vaccine. Measured with immunoSEQ multiplex PCR; TCRdb has only the in-frame clones, and not every one. The sample shows fewer than 110,000 clones, about nine tenths of them seen only once. Specimen: peripheral blood, collected on day 0 of AZD1222 vaccination. The source is an adult in good health.

The rearrangement uses TRBV5-8 and TRBJ1-5; D gene uncertain. Looked up from germline, CDR1 is SGHTS and CDR2 is YDEGEE. V gave up 6 bases and J gave up 7 bases, with 17 bases separating them. The CDR3 loop spans 14 amino acids. The CDR3 DNA reads TGTGCCAGCACCTTTGGTAGAATCGGCCAGCCCCAGCATTTT. Translation: CASTFGRIGQPQHF.

The chain combines TRBV5-1 with TRBJ1-1; D may be TRBD1 (6 bases). The CDR3 loop spans 13 amino acids. Germline V gene sequence: CDR1 SGHRS, CDR2 YFSETQ. V was pared by 0 bases and J by 11 bases, with 14 bases between. DNA of the CDR3: TGCGCCAGCAGCTTGGCTGGCAGGGGCCTCGCTTTCTTT. Its protein product is CASSLAGRGLAFF.

This chain joins TRBV7-3 and TRBJ1-5, with 8 bases matching TRBD1. CDR3 size: 16 residues. CDR1 and CDR2 from the germline V gene are SGHTA and FQGTGA. The V segment lost 2 bases and the J segment 5 bases; nucleotides outside the gene matches: 8. The CDR3 DNA follows: TGTGCCAGCAGCTTATTAGTGAAGACAGGGGATCAGCCCCAGCATTTT. It codes for CASSLLVKTGDQPQHF. Together with reference TRBV7-3 and TRBJ1-5, the CDR3 gives the full variable domain: GAGVSQTPSNKVTEKGKYVELRCDPISGHTALYWYRQSLGQGPEFLIYFQGTGAADDSGLPNDRFFAVRPEGSVSTLKIQRTERGDSAVYLCASSLLVKTGDQPQHFGDGTRLSIL.

The chain couples TRBV11-2 to TRBJ1-4, with D possibly TRBD1 on 5 matching bases. Deletions cut 1 base from V and 1 base from J, with 13 bases between. In germline, CDR1 is SGHAT, CDR2 FQNNGV. This CDR3 contains 17 residues. The CDR3 loop is CASSLGVLGGTNEKLFF. CDR3 in DNA: TGTGCCAGCAGCTTAGGGGTTTTGGGGGGAACTAATGAAAAACTGTTTTTT.

J is TRBJ1-2 and V is TRBV7-3; D is possibly TRBD1 (5 bases). The length of the CDR3 is 15 residues. The ends were cut back, 1 base at V and 8 bases at J, with 17 bases in the middle. Germline-derived CDR1 and CDR2 are SGHTA and FQGTGA. The CDR3, as DNA: TGTGCCAGCAGCTTAAATCTGGGAGGGGACTGGGGCTACACCTTC. It yields the protein CASSLNLGGDWGYTF. The full variable domain, with the rest looked up from reference TRBV7-3 and TRBJ1-2, is GAGVSQTPSNKVTEKGKYVELRCDPISGHTALYWYRQSLGQGPEFLIYFQGTGAADDSGLPNDRFFAVRPEGSVSTLKIQRTERGDSAVYLCASSLNLGGDWGYTFGSGTRLTVV.

The chain couples TRBV20-1 to TRBJ1-2; 10 nucleotides agree with TRBD1. The germline V gene has CDR1 DFQATT and CDR2 SNEGSKA (reference sequence). The trim removed 6 bases at V and 6 bases at J, leaving 1 base unmatched. The CDR3 is 11 residues long. DNA for the CDR3: TGCAGTGCCGGGACAGGGGATGGCTACACCTTC. Protein product: CSAGTGDGYTF.

The chain uses TRBV7-8 and TRBJ1-1; a weak D match, TRBD1 (5 bases). There are 13 residues in the CDR3. The germline V gene has CDR1 SGHVS and CDR2 FQNEAQ. Trimming cost V 5 bases and J 7 bases, with 14 bases left between them. CDR3 nucleotide sequence: TGTGCCAGCAGCCCCCGGGGGTGGCTTGAAGCTTTCTTT. Its translation is CASSPRGWLEAFF.

CDR3 loop: CASSPPGSYNEQFF. CDR3 bases: TGTGCCAGCAGCCCCCCGGGCTCCTACAATGAGCAGTTCTTC. The chain recombines TRBV7-9 with TRBJ2-1, with D hard to call. V lost 5 bases and J 0 bases, leaving 8 bases between the germline ends. The CDR3 has 14 amino acids. The germline V gene encodes CDR1 SEHNR and CDR2 FQNEAQ (reference sequence). The entire variable domain, with the rest obtained from reference TRBV7-9 and TRBJ2-1, is as follows: DTGVSQNPRHKITKRGQNVTFRCDPISEHNRLYWYRQTLGQGPEFLTYFQNEAQLEKSRLLSDRFSAERPKGSFSTLEIQRTEQGDSAMYLCASSPPGSYNEQFFGPGTRLTVL.

This clone came up a few times. The chain combines TRBV2 with TRBJ1-5; 7 nucleotides match TRBD1. V lost 4 bases, J lost 8 bases, and 14 bases stayed unmatched. Germline values: CDR1 SNHLY, CDR2 FYNNEI. This CDR3 spans 16 amino acids. This CDR3 reads CASSVATGAAGEPQHF. The CDR3 DNA reads TGTGCCAGCAGTGTAGCAACAGGGGCCGCCGGTGAGCCCCAGCATTTT.

The V call is TRBV12-3 or TRBV12-4, the J call TRBJ2-5, with TRBD2 matching over 9 bases. There are 13 residues in the CDR3. V dropped 2 bases and J dropped 5; count of bases not matched to a gene: 0. CDR3: CASSLLAGETQYF. Here the CDR3 DNA reads TGTGCCAGCAGTTTACTAGCGGGGGAGACCCAGTACTTC.

The rearrangement joins TRBV3-1 (or the pseudogene TRBV3-2) to TRBJ1-6; maybe TRBD1 (6 bases). The CDR3 has 15 residues. Trimming stripped 6 bases from V and 1 base from J, with 10 bases between. The germline gives CDR1 LGHDT, CDR2 YNNKEL (reference sequence). CDR3 DNA sequence: TGTGCCAGCAGAAACAGGGAATCCTATAATTCACCCCTCCACTTT. Amino acid sequence: CASRNRESYNSPLHF.

The genes are TRBV4-3 and TRBJ1-1; D possibly corresponds to TRBD1 (5 bases). The CDR3 is 14 amino acids. Germline V CDR1 and CDR2: LGHNA, YSLEER. V gave up 0 bases and J gave up 5 bases, with 10 bases separating them. In DNA, the CDR3 is TGCGCCAGCAGCCAAGATTGGGGGGGTACTGAAGCTTTCTTT. Encoded protein: CASSQDWGGTEAFF.

The chain couples TRBV27 to TRBJ1-2, with 12 bases lining up with TRBD1. This CDR3 is 17 amino acids long. J lost 6 bases, V lost 5 bases, and 13 bases had no gene match. Germline CDR1 reads MNHEY; CDR2 reads SMNVEV (reference sequence). As DNA, the CDR3 is TGTGCCAGCAGTGCCGGGACAGGGGGCAGGGAGGTGAATGGCTACACCTTC. Encoded protein: CASSAGTGGREVNGYTF.

This chain joins TRBV18 and TRBJ1-6; 10 positions agree with TRBD1. The CDR3 runs 14 residues. The ends lost 6 bases at V and 8 bases at J; junction bases unmatched: 4. CDR1 and CDR2 (germline): KGHSH, LQKENI. CDR3 nucleotides: TGTGCCAGCTCCCCCGGGACAGGGGATTCACCCCTCCACTTT. It codes for CASSPGTGDSPLHF.

The rearrangement links TRBV30 to TRBJ1-4, with D unclear. The CDR3 loop spans 12 amino acids. Germline V gene data show CDR1 as GTSNPN and CDR2 as SVGIG (reference sequence). V dropped 0 bases and J dropped 7 bases, with 6 bases sitting between them. The CDR3 DNA follows: TGTGCCTGGAGTGTGGGGTTTGAAAAACTGTTTTTT. Its translation is CAWSVGFEKLFF.

V and J are TRBV11-2 and TRBJ1-6; no clear D. The CDR3 totals 14 residues. Per germline, CDR1 SGHAT and CDR2 FQNNGV. V shed 5 bases and J shed 9 bases, with 14 bases lying between them. The CDR3 sequence: CASSPGVDSSPLHF. The DNA of the CDR3 is TGTGCCAGCAGCCCCGGAGTGGACTCTTCACCCCTCCACTTT.

The chain links TRBV6-5 to TRBJ2-1; D may be TRBD2 (6 bases). Per the germline V gene, CDR1 is MNHEY and CDR2 is SVGAGI. With 6 bases removed from V and 10 bases from J, the gap between germline ends came to 19 bases. This CDR3 region has 14 residues. The CDR3 reads CASSRSWLAPEQFF. The CDR3 bases are TGTGCCAGCAGCCGTAGCTGGCTAGCGCCAGAGCAGTTCTTC.

The V and J genes are TRBV28 and TRBJ2-2; TRBD2 might be the D (6 bases). With 10 bases removed from V and 5 bases from J, the gap between germline ends came to 17 bases. CDR3 size: 14 residues. Looked up from germline, CDR1 is MDHEN and CDR2 is SYDVKM. CDR3 protein: CATGTTSPTGELFF. DNA of the CDR3: TGTGCCACAGGAACAACTAGCCCGACCGGGGAGCTGTTTTTT.

The chain carries TRBV18 and TRBJ2-1; D perhaps matches TRBD1 (6 bases). CDR3 size: 15 residues. V lost 2 bases to trimming and J lost 4 bases, with 12 bases between them. Germline loops: CDR1 KGHSH, CDR2 LQKENI. CDR3 coding DNA: TGTGCCAGCTCACCAAGGGGGAACCTTTACAATGAGCAGTTCTTC. It codes for CASSPRGNLYNEQFF.

The rearrangement links TRBV5-1 to TRBJ2-3; 8 bases are a match to TRBD1. Germline trimming cut 4 bases from V and 0 bases from J; bases unmatched to any gene: 4. Germline V CDR1 and CDR2: SGHRS, YFSETQ. The CDR3 sequence is 15 residues long. In nucleotides, the CDR3 is TGCGCCAGCAGCGGCTGGACAGGGAGCACAGATACGCAGTATTTT. Protein: CASSGWTGSTDTQYF.

The chain uses TRBV10-3 and TRBJ2-1; TRBD1 agrees at 7 bases. This CDR3 has 20 residues. CDR1 is ENHRY and CDR2 is SYGVKD in the germline V gene. Trimming cost V 3 bases and J 6 bases; bases outside gene matches: 23. The CDR3 sequence is CAISDPQGSDRRKSSNEQFF. The CDR3 bases are TGTGCCATCAGTGACCCACAAGGATCGGACAGGAGGAAGTCTTCCAATGAGCAGTTCTTC.

The chain links TRBV19 to TRBJ2-1; 8 bases are a match to TRBD2. Unmatched junction bases numbered 15, after V lost 6 bases and J lost 8 bases. This CDR3 has 16 residues. Germline CDR1 reads LNHDA; CDR2 reads SQIVND (reference sequence). The CDR3 nucleotides are TGTGCCAGTAGCTTTAACGGCCGTTCCGGGAGGGATGAGCAGTTCTTC. It yields the protein CASSFNGRSGRDEQFF.